The source of this T cell receptor beta chain is a study of T-cell memory formation after mild COVID-19. Study details: Largely donor-specific TCR clusters were found. The study's findings and limits: Certain responding clones were present in pre-infection memory, suggesting participation of cross-reactive memory. Those CD4+ clones that contracted were mainly in CM and EM (CD8+ ones in EMRA).

V was clipped by 4 bases and J by 3 bases, with 11 bases between them. The CDR3 runs 14 residues. Germline values: CDR1 KGHDR, CDR2 SFDVKD. About this clonotype itself: The target antigen is unknown.

TCR alpha and TCR beta cDNA libraries carrying sample barcodes and UMIs came from 5'RACE with constant-segment primers. One entry per CDR3 protein, called by TCRdb with MiXCR from the 5' RACE reads. The sample holds hundreds of thousands of distinct CDR3 sequences; around 28% are singletons and the top ten take roughly 14%. The source material was PBMCs or a T cell subset sorted from them (not recorded which). The source of this sequence is an adult woman who had mild COVID-19 (a few samples of this study predate the infection). Cell type and time point are not known. J is TRBJ1-1 and V is TRBV24-1; D remains ambiguous. The CDR3 DNA sequence: TGTGCCACCAGTGAAGGTGCTGAACACACTGAAGCTTTCTTT. As protein: CATSEGAEHTEAFF.